This T cell receptor (beta chain) was identified during a study of T cell clonotyping in hematopoietic cell transplantation. Findings of the study overall: Few recipient clonotypes overlapped donors; over 95% were de novo at given depth. Recipient TCR diversity dropped after transplant; expanded clonotypes rose from day 30 to 180.

A remark on this clone: The antigen is unknown.

CDR3 length equals 12 residues. V was clipped by 4 bases and J by 7 bases, with 11 bases between them. CDR1 SGHRS and CDR2 YFSETQ come from the germline V gene. Clones were read by immunoSEQ multiplex PCR, and TCRdb kept only the in-frame ones, dropping some. The data hold 14,000 or so clones, with approximately 97% observed a single time. The input for sequencing was peripheral blood mononuclear cells, taken 30 days after allogeneic stem cell transplant. The source is a female patient between 50 and 59 years old who had an allogeneic stem cell transplant from an unrelated donor, so T cells may come from the graft donor. Some clones in this sample may be carry-over from other donors' samples. The rearrangement links TRBV5-1 to TRBJ1-2; D remains unclear. CDR3 residues: CASSIDAVGYTF. The CDR3 nucleotides are TGCGCCAGCAGCATTGACGCTGTTGGCTACACCTTC.